The 18 T cell receptor beta chains given below trace back to one sample, sequenced in a study of cytomegalovirus exposure and HLA in healthy donors. Here immunoSEQ multiplex PCR was the method, and the copy in TCRdb shows in-frame clones only, minus some. The sample has 50,000 to 70,000 clones; over 85% are singletons. Sequenced: PBMCs. These TCRs come from a woman between 18 and 29 years old in good health and CMV-seropositive.

The V call is TRBV28, the J call TRBJ1-1; possibly TRBD1 for D (6 bases). Trimming took off 3 bases at V and 4 bases at J, with 12 bases between the two ends. Germline CDR1 reads MDHEN; CDR2 reads SYDVKM. The CDR3 is 14 amino acids. CDR3 DNA: TGTGCCAGCAGTTTGGTTCAGGGGAGCACTGAAGCTTTCTTT. This gives the protein CASSLVQGSTEAFF.

V is TRBV12-5 and J is TRBJ2-5; 8 bases line up with TRBD2. This CDR3 comprises 14 residues. The junction had 3 bases not matched to a gene; V was cut back by 5 bases and J by 1 base. Germline CDR1 is LGHNT and CDR2 is FRNRAP. The DNA for the CDR3 is TGTGCTAGTGGTCCGGGAGGGACCCAAGAGACCCAGTACTTC. It is translated as CASGPGGTQETQYF.

This clone showed up just once. The chain joins TRBV5-6 to TRBJ2-7; TRBD2 might be the D (5 bases). This CDR3 region has 15 residues. Germline loops: CDR1 SGHDT, CDR2 YYEEEE. V lost 0 bases and J lost 7, with 17 bases in between. The CDR3, as DNA: TGTGCCAGCAGCTTGGTGGGCAGCACGCGAGGGGAGCAGTACTTC. Its translation: CASSLVGSTRGEQYF.

The chain has TRBV7-3 and TRBJ2-1; unclear D gene. Per the germline V gene, CDR1 is SGHTA and CDR2 is FQGTGA. CDR3 length equals 15 residues. V gave up 8 bases and J gave up 0 bases, with 14 bases separating them. CDR3 sequence: CASGPSPGSYNEQFF. Written as DNA, the CDR3 is TGTGCCAGCGGTCCAAGCCCGGGCTCCTACAATGAGCAGTTCTTC.

This clone was seen a single time. This sequence joins TRBV5-4 and TRBJ2-7, with TRBD1 matching 7 bases. The V gene end was trimmed by 0 bases and the J gene end by 3 bases; junction bases not matched to a gene: 6. Germline CDR1 SGHNT, CDR2 YYREEE (reference sequence). CDR3 size: 15 residues. The CDR3, as DNA: TGTGCCAGCAGCTTGGGCACAGGGGCGGGCTACGAGCAGTACTTC. It yields the protein CASSLGTGAGYEQYF.

V is TRBV28 and J is TRBJ1-2; TRBD1 aligns across 11 bases. This CDR3 has 17 residues. Germline V gene sequence: CDR1 MDHEN, CDR2 SYDVKM. V lost 5 bases, J lost 7 bases, and 15 bases stayed unmatched. The CDR3 region is CASSPNPSGTGGGGYTF. CDR3 nucleotide sequence: TGTGCCAGCAGTCCCAATCCCTCCGGGACAGGGGGGGGTGGCTACACCTTC.

The chain uses TRBV7-2 and TRBJ2-1, with 11 bases identical to TRBD2. This CDR3 region has 16 residues. Losses at the gene ends were 6 bases for V and 4 bases for J; bases not matched to a gene: 8. Germline V gene data show CDR1 as SGHTA and CDR2 as FQGNSA. The DNA for the CDR3 is TGTGCCAGCAGACTAGCGGGAGAAGGGGGATACAATGAGCAGTTCTTC. Its translation is CASRLAGEGGYNEQFF.

V usage is TRBV4-2 and J usage is TRBJ2-7; D may be TRBD2 (6 bases). In germline, CDR1 is LGHNA, CDR2 YNFKEQ. The CDR3 extends over 13 amino acids. V lost 4 bases, J lost 4 bases, and 11 bases lay in between. CDR3 in DNA: TGTGCCAGCAGCCGGACCGGGAGTTACGAGCAGTACTTC. This sequence encodes CASSRTGSYEQYF.

This chain joins TRBV11-2 and TRBJ2-7; 15 nucleotides line up with TRBD2. Germline assignment: CDR1 SGHAT and CDR2 FQNNGV. J was trimmed by 9 bases and V by 5 bases; bases with no gene match: 8. CDR3 size: 15 residues. The CDR3 region has the DNA TGTGCCAGCAGCCCGGGACTAGCGGGAGGAACGGTGCAGTACTTC. This encodes CASSPGLAGGTVQYF.

V and J are TRBV4-2 and TRBJ2-2; TRBD2 matches 8 bases. V trimming: 4 bases; J trimming: 7 bases; junction bases outside the gene matches: 8. The CDR3 runs 15 residues. CDR1 and CDR2 (germline): LGHNA, YNFKEQ. The CDR3 sequence: CASSRPSGSNGELFF. CDR3 in DNA: TGTGCCAGCAGCCGACCCAGCGGGAGTAACGGGGAGCTGTTTTTT.

The V gene is TRBV28, the J gene TRBJ1-5, with no clear D. V shed 6 bases and J shed 0 bases, with 12 bases lying between them. Germline CDR1 is MDHEN and CDR2 is SYDVKM. The CDR3 runs 15 residues. CDR3 DNA sequence: TGTGCCAGCAGGTACAGCGGAGATAGCAATCAGCCCCAGCATTTT. Protein: CASRYSGDSNQPQHF.

The V gene is TRBV10-3, the J gene TRBJ1-4; 7 bases align to TRBD1. This CDR3 contains 16 residues. Unmatched junction bases numbered 6, after V lost 5 bases and J lost 0 bases. CDR1 ENHRY and CDR2 SYGVKD come from the germline V gene. Here the CDR3 reads CAISRGGASTNEKLFF. Written as DNA, the CDR3 is TGTGCCATCAGTAGAGGGGGCGCATCAACTAATGAAAAACTGTTTTTT.

CDR3 amino acids: CAWSVRGGEKLFF. The CDR3 DNA follows: TGTGCCTGGAGTGTACGTGGGGGGGAAAAACTGTTTTTT. The chain employs TRBV30 and TRBJ1-4; tentatively, D is TRBD1 (5 bases). The CDR3 is 13 residues long. Deletions cut 0 bases from V and 8 bases from J, with 10 bases between. Germline V CDR1 and CDR2: GTSNPN, SVGIG (reference sequence).

The genes are TRBV5-1 and TRBJ2-1; 7 nucleotides match TRBD1. The CDR3 has 14 residues. V gave up 6 bases and J gave up 0 bases; unmatched junction bases: 3. Germline CDR1 reads SGHRS; CDR2 reads YFSETQ. The CDR3 nucleotides are TGCGCCAGCACGACAGGGAACTCCTACAATGAGCAGTTCTTC. Its translation: CASTTGNSYNEQFF.

The rearrangement links TRBV30 to TRBJ2-1; 8 bases align to TRBD2. Germline CDR1 reads GTSNPN; CDR2 reads SVGIG (reference sequence). This CDR3 has 13 amino acids. The V gene end was trimmed by 6 bases and the J gene end by 8 bases; junction bases not matched to a gene: 9. The DNA of the CDR3 is TGTGCCTGTACGCGGGCTAGCGGGTATGAGCAGTTCTTC. Amino acid sequence: CACTRASGYEQFF.

The V and J genes are TRBV5-1 and TRBJ2-7; the match to TRBD2 covers 8 bases. CDR1 SGHRS and CDR2 YFSETQ come from the germline V gene. Germline trimming cut 0 bases from V and 6 bases from J; bases unmatched to any gene: 5. CDR3 length: 14 amino acids. This chain's CDR3 is CASSLEGLVGEQYF. The DNA of the CDR3 is TGCGCCAGCAGCTTGGAGGGACTAGTAGGCGAGCAGTACTTC.

The chain uses TRBV2 and TRBJ1-5; D not resolved. V lost 2 bases and J lost 2, with 7 bases in between. The CDR3 runs to 14 residues. From germline, CDR1 is SNHLY and CDR2 FYNNEI. In DNA form, the CDR3 reads TGTGCCAGCAGTGAAATCGGTCGCAATCAGCCCCAGCATTTT. This codes for CASSEIGRNQPQHF.

Comment on this clone: Other DNA sequences from this sample encode an identical CDR3 as well. This chain links TRBV13 with TRBJ1-2; D unresolved. Trimming shortened V by 5 bases and J by 11 bases, and 24 bases separated the two germline ends. Germline V gene data show CDR1 as PRHDT and CDR2 as FYEKMQ (reference sequence). This CDR3 comprises 15 residues. The CDR3 loop reads CASSPSLDRIPFYTF. CDR3 sequence (DNA): TGTGCCAGCAGCCCTAGCCTTGATCGGATCCCATTTTACACCTTC. Together with reference TRBV13 and TRBJ1-2, the CDR3 gives the full variable domain: AAGVIQSPRHLIKEKRETATLKCYPIPRHDTVYWYQQGPGQDPQFLISFYEKMQSDKGSIPDRFSAQQFSDYHSELNMSSLELGDSALYFCASSPSLDRIPFYTFGSGTRLTVV.